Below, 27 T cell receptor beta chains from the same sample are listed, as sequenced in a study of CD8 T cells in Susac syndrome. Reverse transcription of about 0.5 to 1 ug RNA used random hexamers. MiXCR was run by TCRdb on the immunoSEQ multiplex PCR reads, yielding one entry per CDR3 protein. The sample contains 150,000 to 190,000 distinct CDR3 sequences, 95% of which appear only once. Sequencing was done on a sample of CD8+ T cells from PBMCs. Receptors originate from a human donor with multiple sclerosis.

The chain's CDR3 is CASSQESLLGSGYEQYV. The CDR3 region has the DNA TGTGCCAGCAGCCAAGAATCCCTCTTAGGGTCCGGCTACGAGCAGTACGTC. V gene TRBV3-1 combines with J gene TRBJ2-7; D unresolved. Trimming pared 0 bases from V and 3 bases from J, leaving 18 bases between. Germline CDR1 is LGHDT and CDR2 is YNNKEL (reference sequence). There are 17 residues in the CDR3.

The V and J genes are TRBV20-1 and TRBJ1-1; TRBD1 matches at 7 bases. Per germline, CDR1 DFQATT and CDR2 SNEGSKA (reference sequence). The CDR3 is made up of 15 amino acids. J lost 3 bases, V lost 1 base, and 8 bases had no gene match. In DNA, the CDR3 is TGCAGTGCTAGAGGACCCATCGGGACAGACACTGAAGCTTTCTTT. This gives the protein CSARGPIGTDTEAFF.

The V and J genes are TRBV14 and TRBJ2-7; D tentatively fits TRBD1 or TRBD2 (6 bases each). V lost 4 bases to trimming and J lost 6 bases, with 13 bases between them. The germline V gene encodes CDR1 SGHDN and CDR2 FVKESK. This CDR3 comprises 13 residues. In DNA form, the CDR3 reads TGTGCCAGCAGCCCAGGGGAGGTGGGCGAGCAGTACGTC. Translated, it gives CASSPGEVGEQYV.

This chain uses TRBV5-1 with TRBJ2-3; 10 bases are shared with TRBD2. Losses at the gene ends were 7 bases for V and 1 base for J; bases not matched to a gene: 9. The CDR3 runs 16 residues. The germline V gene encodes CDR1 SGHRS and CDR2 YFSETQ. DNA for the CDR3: TGCGCCAGCGTCAACTCCACTAGCGGGGGCACAGATACGCAGTATTTT. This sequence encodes CASVNSTSGGTDTQYF. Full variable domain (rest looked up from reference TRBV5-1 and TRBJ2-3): KAGVTQTPRYLIKTRGQQVTLSCSPISGHRSVSWYQQTPGQGLQFLFEYFSETQRNKGNFPGRFSGRQFSNSRSEMNVSTLELGDSALYLCASVNSTSGGTDTQYFGPGTRLTVL.

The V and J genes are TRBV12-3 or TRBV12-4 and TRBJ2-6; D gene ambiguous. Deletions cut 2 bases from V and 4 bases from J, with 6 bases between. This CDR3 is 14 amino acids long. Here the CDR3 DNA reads TGTGCCAGCAGTTTAACCGGAGGGGCCAACGTCCTGACTTTC. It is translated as CASSLTGGANVLTF.

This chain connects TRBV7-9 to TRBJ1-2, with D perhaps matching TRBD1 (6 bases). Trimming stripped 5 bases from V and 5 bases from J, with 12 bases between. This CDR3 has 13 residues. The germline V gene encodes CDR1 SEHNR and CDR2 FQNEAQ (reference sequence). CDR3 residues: CASSLGQKYGYTF. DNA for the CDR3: TGTGCCAGCAGCCTAGGACAGAAATATGGCTACACCTTC.

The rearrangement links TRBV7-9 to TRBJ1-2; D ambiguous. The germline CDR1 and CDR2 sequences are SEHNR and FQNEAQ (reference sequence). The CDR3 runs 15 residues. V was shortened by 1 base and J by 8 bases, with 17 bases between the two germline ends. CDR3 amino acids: CASSLEVPDEDGYTF. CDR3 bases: TGTGCCAGCAGCTTAGAGGTTCCTGACGAGGACGGCTACACCTTC.

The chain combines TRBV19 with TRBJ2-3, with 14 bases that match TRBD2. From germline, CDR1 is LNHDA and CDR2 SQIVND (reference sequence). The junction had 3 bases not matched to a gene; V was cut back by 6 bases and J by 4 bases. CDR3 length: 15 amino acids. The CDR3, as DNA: TGTGCCAGTAGCCGACTAGCGGGGGGGTCAGATACGCAGTATTTT. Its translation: CASSRLAGGSDTQYF. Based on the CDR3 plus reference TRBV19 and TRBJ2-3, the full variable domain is DGGITQSPKYLFRKEGQNVTLSCEQNLNHDAMYWYRQDPGQGLRLIYYSQIVNDFQKGDIAEGYSVSREKKESFPLTVTSAQKNPTAFYLCASSRLAGGSDTQYFGPGTRLTVL.

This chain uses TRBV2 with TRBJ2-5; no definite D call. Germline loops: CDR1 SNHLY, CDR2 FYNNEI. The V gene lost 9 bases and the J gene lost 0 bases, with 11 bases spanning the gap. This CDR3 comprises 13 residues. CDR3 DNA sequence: TGTGCCAGTCATAGAATCTACCAAGAGACCCAGTACTTC. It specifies CASHRIYQETQYF.

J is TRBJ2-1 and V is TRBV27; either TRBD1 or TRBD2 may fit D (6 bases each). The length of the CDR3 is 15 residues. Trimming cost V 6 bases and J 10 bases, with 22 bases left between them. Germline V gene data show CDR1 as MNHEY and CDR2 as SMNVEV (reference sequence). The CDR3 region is CASRPTVGGQGEQFF. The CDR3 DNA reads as TGTGCCAGCAGGCCTACGGTAGGGGGGCAGGGGGAGCAGTTCTTC.

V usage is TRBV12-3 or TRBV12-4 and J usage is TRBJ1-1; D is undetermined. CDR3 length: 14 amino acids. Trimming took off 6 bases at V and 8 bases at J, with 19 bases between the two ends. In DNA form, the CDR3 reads TGTGCCAGCAGCCGACGAGAATTAAGAATCGAAGCTTTCTTT. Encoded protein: CASSRRELRIEAFF.

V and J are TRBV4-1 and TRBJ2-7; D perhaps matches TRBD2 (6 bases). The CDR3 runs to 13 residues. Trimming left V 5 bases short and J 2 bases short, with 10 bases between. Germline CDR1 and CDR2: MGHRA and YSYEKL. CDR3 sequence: CASSVGRTYEQYF. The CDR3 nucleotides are TGCGCCAGCAGCGTAGGGAGGACCTACGAGCAGTACTTC.

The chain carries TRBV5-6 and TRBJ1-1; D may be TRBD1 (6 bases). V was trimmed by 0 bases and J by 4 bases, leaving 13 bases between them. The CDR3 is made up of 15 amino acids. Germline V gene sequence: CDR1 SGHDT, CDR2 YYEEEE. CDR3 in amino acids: CASSLGGRGVTEAFF. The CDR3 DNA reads TGTGCCAGCAGCTTGGGGGGGCGAGGGGTCACTGAAGCTTTCTTT.

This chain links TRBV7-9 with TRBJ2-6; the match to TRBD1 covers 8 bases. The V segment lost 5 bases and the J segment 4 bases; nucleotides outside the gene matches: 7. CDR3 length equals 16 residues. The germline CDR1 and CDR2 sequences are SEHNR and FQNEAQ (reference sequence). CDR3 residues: CASSNGQGLGANVLTF. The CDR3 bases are TGTGCCAGCAGCAACGGACAGGGTTTGGGGGCCAACGTCCTGACTTTC. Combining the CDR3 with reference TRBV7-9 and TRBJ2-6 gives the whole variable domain DTGVSQNPRHKITKRGQNVTFRCDPISEHNRLYWYRQTLGQGPEFLTYFQNEAQLEKSRLLSDRFSAERPKGSFSTLEIQRTEQGDSAMYLCASSNGQGLGANVLTFGAGSRLTVL.

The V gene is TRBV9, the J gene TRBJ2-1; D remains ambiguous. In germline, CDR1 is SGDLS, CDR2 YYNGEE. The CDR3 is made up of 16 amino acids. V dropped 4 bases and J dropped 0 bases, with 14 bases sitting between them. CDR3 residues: CASSPISRSSYNEQFF. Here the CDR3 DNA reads TGTGCCAGCAGCCCGATCTCGCGTAGCTCCTACAATGAGCAGTTCTTC.

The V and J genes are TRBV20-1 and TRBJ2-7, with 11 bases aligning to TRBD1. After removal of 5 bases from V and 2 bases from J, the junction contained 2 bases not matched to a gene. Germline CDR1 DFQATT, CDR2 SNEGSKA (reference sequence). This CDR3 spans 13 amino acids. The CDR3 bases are TGCAGTGCTGGGACAGGGGGTACCTACGAGCAGTACTTC. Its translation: CSAGTGGTYEQYF.

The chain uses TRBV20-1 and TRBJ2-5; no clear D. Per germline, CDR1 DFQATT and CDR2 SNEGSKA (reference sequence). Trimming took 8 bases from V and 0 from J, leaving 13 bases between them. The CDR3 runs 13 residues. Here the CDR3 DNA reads TGCAGTTTCCGCAGGCGAAACCAAGAGACCCAGTACTTC. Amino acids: CSFRRRNQETQYF.

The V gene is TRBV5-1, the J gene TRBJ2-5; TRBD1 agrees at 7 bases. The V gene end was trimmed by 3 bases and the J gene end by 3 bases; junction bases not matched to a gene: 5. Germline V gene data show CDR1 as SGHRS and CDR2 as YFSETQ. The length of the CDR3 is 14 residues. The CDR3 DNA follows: TGCGCCAGCAGCTCCGGGGACAGCGAAGAGACCCAGTACTTC. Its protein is CASSSGDSEETQYF.

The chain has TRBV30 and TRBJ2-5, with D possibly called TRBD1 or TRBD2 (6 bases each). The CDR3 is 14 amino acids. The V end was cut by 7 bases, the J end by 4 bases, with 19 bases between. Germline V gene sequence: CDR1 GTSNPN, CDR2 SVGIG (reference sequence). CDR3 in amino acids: CAFQGLAIGETQYF. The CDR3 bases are TGTGCCTTCCAGGGGCTAGCGATAGGAGAGACCCAGTACTTC.

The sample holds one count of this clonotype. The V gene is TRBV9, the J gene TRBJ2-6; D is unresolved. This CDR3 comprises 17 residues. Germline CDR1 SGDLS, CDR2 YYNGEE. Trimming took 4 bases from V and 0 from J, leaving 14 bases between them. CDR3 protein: CASSPHFRISGANVLTF. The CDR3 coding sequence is TGTGCCAGCAGCCCACACTTTAGGATCTCTGGGGCCAACGTCCTGACTTTC.

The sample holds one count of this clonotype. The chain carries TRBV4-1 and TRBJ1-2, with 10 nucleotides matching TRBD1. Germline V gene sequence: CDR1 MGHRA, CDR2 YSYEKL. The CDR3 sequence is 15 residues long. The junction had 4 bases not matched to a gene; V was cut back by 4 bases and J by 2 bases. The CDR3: CASSLPGQGNYGYTF. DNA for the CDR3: TGCGCCAGCAGCCTCCCGGGACAGGGGAACTATGGCTACACCTTC.

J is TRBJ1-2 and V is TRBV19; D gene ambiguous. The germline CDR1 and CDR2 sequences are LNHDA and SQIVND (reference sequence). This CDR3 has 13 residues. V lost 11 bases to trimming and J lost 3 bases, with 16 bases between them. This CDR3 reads CAGSTGSYYGYTF. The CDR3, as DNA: TGTGCCGGCTCAACGGGATCTTACTATGGCTACACCTTC.

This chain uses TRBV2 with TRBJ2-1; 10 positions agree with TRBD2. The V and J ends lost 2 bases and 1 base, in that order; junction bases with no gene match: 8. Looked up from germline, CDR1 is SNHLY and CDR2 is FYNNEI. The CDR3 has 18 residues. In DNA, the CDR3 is TGTGCCAGCAGTGAATCGAGCGGGGGGGCCGGATCCTACAATGAGCAGTTCTTC. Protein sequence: CASSESSGGAGSYNEQFF. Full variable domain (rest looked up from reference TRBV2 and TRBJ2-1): EPEVTQTPSHQVTQMGQEVILRCVPISNHLYFYWYRQILGQKVEFLVSFYNNEISEKSEIFDDQFSVERPDGSNFTLKIRSTKLEDSAMYFCASSESSGGAGSYNEQFFGPGTRLTVL.

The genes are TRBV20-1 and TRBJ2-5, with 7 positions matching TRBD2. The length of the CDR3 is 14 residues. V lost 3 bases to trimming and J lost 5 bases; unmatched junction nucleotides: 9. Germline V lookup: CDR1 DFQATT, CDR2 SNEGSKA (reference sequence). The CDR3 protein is CSARAGLAAETQYF. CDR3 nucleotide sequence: TGCAGTGCTAGGGCCGGGCTAGCGGCGGAGACCCAGTACTTC.

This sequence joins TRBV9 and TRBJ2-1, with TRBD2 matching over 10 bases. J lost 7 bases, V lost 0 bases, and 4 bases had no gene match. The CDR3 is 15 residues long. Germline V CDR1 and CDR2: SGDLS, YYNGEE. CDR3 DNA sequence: TGTGCCAGCAGCGTAGGGCTAGCGGGGGAAAATGAGCAGTTCTTC. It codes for CASSVGLAGENEQFF.

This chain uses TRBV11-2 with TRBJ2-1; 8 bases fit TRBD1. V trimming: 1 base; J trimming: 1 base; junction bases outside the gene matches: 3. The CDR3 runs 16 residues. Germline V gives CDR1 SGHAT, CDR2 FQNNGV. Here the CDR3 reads CASSLGTGTSYNEQFF. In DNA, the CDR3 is TGTGCCAGCAGCTTAGGGACAGGGACATCCTACAATGAGCAGTTCTTC.

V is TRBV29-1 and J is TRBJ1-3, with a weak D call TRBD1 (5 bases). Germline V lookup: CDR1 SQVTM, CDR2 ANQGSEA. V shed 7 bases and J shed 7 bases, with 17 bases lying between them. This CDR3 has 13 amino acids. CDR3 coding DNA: TGCAGCGCCCTGGACACTTACAAGAACACCATATATTTT. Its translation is CSALDTYKNTIYF. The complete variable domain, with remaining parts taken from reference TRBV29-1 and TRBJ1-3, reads SAVISQKPSRDICQRGTSLTIQCQVDSQVTMMFWYRQQPGQSLTLIATANQGSEATYESGFVIDKFPISRPNLTFSTLTVSNMSPEDSSIYLCSALDTYKNTIYFGEGSWLTVV.